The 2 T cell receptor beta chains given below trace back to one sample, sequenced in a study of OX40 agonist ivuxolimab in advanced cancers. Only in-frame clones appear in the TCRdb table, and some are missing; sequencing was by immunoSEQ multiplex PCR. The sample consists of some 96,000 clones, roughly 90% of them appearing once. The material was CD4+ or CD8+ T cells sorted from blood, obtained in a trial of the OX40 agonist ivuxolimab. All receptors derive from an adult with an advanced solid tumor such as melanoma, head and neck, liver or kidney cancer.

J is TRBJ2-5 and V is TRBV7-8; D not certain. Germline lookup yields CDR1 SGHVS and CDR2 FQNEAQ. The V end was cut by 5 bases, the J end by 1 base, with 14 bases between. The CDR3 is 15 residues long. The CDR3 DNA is TGTGCCAGCAGCCTCCTTGAAATGGCCCAAGAGACCCAGTACTTC. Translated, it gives CASSLLEMAQETQYF.

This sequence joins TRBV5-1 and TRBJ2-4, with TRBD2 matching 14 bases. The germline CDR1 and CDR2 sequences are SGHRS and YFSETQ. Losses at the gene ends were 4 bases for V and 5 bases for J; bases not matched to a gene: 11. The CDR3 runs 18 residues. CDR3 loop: CASSERPGLAGVENIQYF. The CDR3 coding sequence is TGCGCCAGCAGCGAGAGACCGGGACTAGCGGGAGTAGAAAACATTCAGTACTTC.